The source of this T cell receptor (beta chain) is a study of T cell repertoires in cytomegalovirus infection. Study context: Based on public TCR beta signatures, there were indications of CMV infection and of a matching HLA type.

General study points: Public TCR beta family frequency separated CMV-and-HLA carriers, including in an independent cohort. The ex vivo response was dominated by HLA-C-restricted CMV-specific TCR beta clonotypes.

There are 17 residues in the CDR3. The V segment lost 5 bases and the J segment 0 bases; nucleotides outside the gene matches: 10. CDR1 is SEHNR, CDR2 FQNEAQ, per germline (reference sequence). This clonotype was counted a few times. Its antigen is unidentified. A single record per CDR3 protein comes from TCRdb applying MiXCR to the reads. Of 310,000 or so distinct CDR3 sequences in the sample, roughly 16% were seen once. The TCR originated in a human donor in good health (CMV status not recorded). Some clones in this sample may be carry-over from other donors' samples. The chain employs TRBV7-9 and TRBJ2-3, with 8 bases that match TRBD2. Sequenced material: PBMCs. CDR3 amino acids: CASSDPLERGSTDTQYF. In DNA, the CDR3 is TGTGCCAGCAGCGATCCTCTTGAGCGGGGGAGCACAGATACGCAGTATTTT.